These T cell receptor beta chains were read from a single sample in a study of radiotherapy plus CTLA-4 blockade in lung cancer. Using immunoSEQ multiplex PCR, the repertoire was profiled, and TCRdb retains in-frame clones only, with some absent. The table lists fewer than 100,000 clones, roughly four fifths of them singletons. This specimen was peripheral blood, taken from a patient treated with radiotherapy plus ipilimumab. These receptors were taken from a human donor with non-small cell lung cancer who had stable disease on radiotherapy plus ipilimumab. The CDR3 runs from the conserved cysteine through the conserved F or W. Each record gives: D gene, V gene, clone size, J gene, CDR3 protein, CDR3 DNA. D genes are given only for firm matches. Size values are once, few and many counts, or a class for expanded clones, and some rows have none.

D: .
V: TRBV5-1
size: .
J: TRBJ2-5
CDR3: CASSLPGSVETQYF
DNA: TGCGCCAGCAGCTTGCCGGGGTCGGTAGAGACCCAGTACTTC

D: .
V: TRBV6-5
size: .
J: TRBJ1-5
CDR3: CASSYGPLQPQHF
DNA: TGTGCCAGCAGTTACGGGCCCTTACAGCCCCAGCATTTT

D: TRBD1
V: TRBV7-8
size: .
J: TRBJ1-1
CDR3: CASSLMGQANTEAFF
DNA: TGTGCCAGCAGCTTAATGGGACAGGCGAACACTGAAGCTTTCTTT

D: .
V: TRBV4-2
size: .
J: TRBJ1-3
CDR3: CASSQEGPGRGRLVSGNTIYF
DNA: TGTGCCAGCAGCCAAGAAGGCCCCGGGCGAGGGCGCCTAGTCTCTGGAAACACCATATATTTT

D: TRBD1
V: TRBV11-2
size: .
J: TRBJ2-1
CDR3: CASSFRTGGIPNEQFF
DNA: TGTGCCAGCAGCTTCCGTACAGGGGGCATTCCCAATGAGCAGTTCTTC

D: .
V: TRBV19
size: .
J: TRBJ2-7
CDR3: CASSIRDTTYEQYF
DNA: TGTGCCAGTAGTATAAGGGACACAACCTACGAGCAGTACTTC

D: TRBD2
V: TRBV5-1
size: once
J: TRBJ2-1
CDR3: CASSSIAGGNNEQFF
DNA: TGCGCCAGCAGCTCGATAGCGGGAGGGAACAATGAGCAGTTCTTC

D: .
V: TRBV28
size: .
J: TRBJ1-3
CDR3: CASSRAGITSGNTIYF
DNA: TGTGCCAGCAGCCGGGCAGGGATTACCTCTGGAAACACCATATATTTT

D: .
V: TRBV5-6
size: .
J: TRBJ1-1
CDR3: CASSLTRLGDTEAFF
DNA: TGTGCCAGCAGCTTGACCCGTTTGGGGGACACTGAAGCTTTCTTT

D: .
V: TRBV4-2
size: .
J: TRBJ1-2
CDR3: CASSQQEDRGYGYTF
DNA: TGTGCCAGCAGCCAACAAGAGGACCGCGGCTATGGCTACACCTTC

D: TRBD1
V: TRBV4-1
size: .
J: TRBJ1-5
CDR3: CASSSGTGEVGNQPQHF
DNA: TGCGCCAGCAGCTCAGGGACAGGAGAAGTCGGCAATCAGCCCCAGCATTTT

D: TRBD2
V: TRBV19
size: once
J: TRBJ2-3
CDR3: CASSPSGSGVLDTQYF
DNA: TGTGCCAGTAGTCCAAGCGGGAGTGGCGTACTAGATACGCAGTATTTT

D: TRBD1
V: TRBV29-1
size: .
J: TRBJ1-2
CDR3: CSVATGPFGYTF
DNA: TGCAGCGTCGCGACAGGGCCATTTGGCTACACCTTC

D: .
V: TRBV5-4
size: .
J: TRBJ2-1
CDR3: CASSLQGGGYNEQFF
DNA: TGTGCCAGCAGCTTGCAAGGGGGGGGTTACAATGAGCAGTTCTTC

D: .
V: TRBV7-9
size: .
J: TRBJ1-4
CDR3: CASSFGVSNEKLFF
DNA: TGTGCCAGCAGCTTCGGGGTTTCCAATGAAAAACTGTTTTTT

D: .
V: TRBV2
size: .
J: TRBJ1-3
CDR3: CASSETGLASGNTIYF
DNA: TGTGCCAGCAGTGAAACTGGACTCGCCTCTGGAAACACCATATATTTT

D: .
V: TRBV19
size: .
J: TRBJ1-5
CDR3: CASSVRNQPQHF
DNA: TGTGCCAGTAGTGTAAGAAATCAGCCCCAGCATTTT

D: .
V: TRBV6-5
size: .
J: TRBJ1-5
CDR3: CASSYGRYSNQPQHF
DNA: TGTGCCAGCAGTTACGGTCGGTATAGCAATCAGCCCCAGCATTTT

D: .
V: TRBV5-1
size: .
J: TRBJ2-5
CDR3: CASSLTVGKEGQYF
DNA: TGCGCCAGCAGCTTAACAGTGGGAAAAGAGGGCCAGTACTTC

D: .
V: TRBV5-1
size: .
J: TRBJ2-3
CDR3: CASSLSGADTQYF
DNA: TGCGCCAGCAGCTTGTCCGGCGCAGATACGCAGTATTTT

D: TRBD1
V: TRBV7-9
size: few
J: TRBJ2-1
CDR3: CASSPRGQFRGQFF
DNA: TGTGCCAGCAGCCCCCGGGGACAGTTTCGGGGGCAGTTCTTC

D: .
V: TRBV5-4
size: .
J: TRBJ2-7
CDR3: CASSTRQFSYEQYF
DNA: TGTGCCAGCAGCACACGACAGTTTTCCTACGAGCAGTACTTC

D: .
V: TRBV7-6
size: .
J: TRBJ2-7
CDR3: CASSLTGPDEQYF
DNA: TGTGCCAGCAGCTTAACCGGTCCGGACGAGCAGTACTTC

D: TRBD1
V: TRBV29-1
size: few
J: TRBJ1-2
CDR3: CSAPGQGLHGYTF
DNA: TGCAGCGCACCGGGACAGGGGCTGCATGGCTACACCTTC

D: TRBD1
V: TRBV28
size: .
J: TRBJ1-5
CDR3: CASSLAQGVNQPQHF
DNA: TGTGCCAGCAGTTTAGCTCAGGGGGTTAATCAGCCCCAGCATTTT